What follows describes a single T cell receptor (beta chain). Its matching antigen is unknown. Using immunoSEQ multiplex PCR, the repertoire was profiled, and TCRdb retains in-frame clones only, with some absent. The data contain some 80,000 clones, roughly 93% of them singletons. The data are from a study of OX40 agonist ivuxolimab in advanced cancers. Overall study: The mean age was roughly 60 years, ranging from about 20 to 79, with 65% to 90% of participants male.

V lost 0 bases and J lost 2, with 8 bases in between. This CDR3 spans 14 amino acids. Germline loops: CDR1 KGHSH, CDR2 LQKENI. Study outcomes and limitations: There were, on average, more expanded clones in CD8+ T cells than in CD4+.

The gene calls are TRBV18 and TRBJ2-7; D is undetermined. The receptor comes from an adult with an advanced solid tumor such as melanoma, head and neck, liver or kidney cancer. Specimen: CD4+ or CD8+ T cells sorted from blood, collected in a trial of the OX40 agonist ivuxolimab. The DNA for the CDR3 is TGTGCCAGCTCACCACCTAGTAAAACCTACGAGCAGTACTTC. Amino acid sequence: CASSPPSKTYEQYF.